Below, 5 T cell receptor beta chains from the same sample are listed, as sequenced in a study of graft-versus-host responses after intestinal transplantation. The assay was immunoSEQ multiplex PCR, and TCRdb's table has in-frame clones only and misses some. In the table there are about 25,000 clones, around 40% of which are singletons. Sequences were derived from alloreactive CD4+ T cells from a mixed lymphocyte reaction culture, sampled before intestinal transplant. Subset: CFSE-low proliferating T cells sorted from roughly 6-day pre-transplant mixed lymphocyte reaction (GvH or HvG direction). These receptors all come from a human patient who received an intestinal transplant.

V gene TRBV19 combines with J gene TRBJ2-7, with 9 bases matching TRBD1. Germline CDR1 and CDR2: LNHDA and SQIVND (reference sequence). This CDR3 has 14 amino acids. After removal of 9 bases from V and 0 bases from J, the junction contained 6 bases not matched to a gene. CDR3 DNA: TGTGCCAGCCACCGGGGACAGGGCTCCTACGAGCAGTACTTC. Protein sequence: CASHRGQGSYEQYF.

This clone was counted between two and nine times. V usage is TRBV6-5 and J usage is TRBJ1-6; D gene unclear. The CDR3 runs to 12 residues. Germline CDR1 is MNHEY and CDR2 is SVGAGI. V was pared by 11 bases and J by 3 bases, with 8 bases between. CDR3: CAAGHYNSPLHF. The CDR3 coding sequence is TGTGCCGCAGGCCACTATAATTCACCCCTCCACTTT.

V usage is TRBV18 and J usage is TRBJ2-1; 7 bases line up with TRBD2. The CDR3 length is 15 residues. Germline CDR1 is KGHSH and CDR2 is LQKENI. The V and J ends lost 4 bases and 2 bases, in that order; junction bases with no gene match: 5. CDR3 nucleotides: TGTGCCAGCTCACGAGCGGGATATGCCTACAATGAGCAGTTCTTC. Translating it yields CASSRAGYAYNEQFF. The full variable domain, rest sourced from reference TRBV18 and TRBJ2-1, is NAGVMQNPRHLVRRRGQEARLRCSPMKGHSHVYWYRQLPEEGLKFMVYLQKENIIDESGMPKERFSAEFPKEGPSILRIQQVVRGDSAAYFCASSRAGYAYNEQFFGPGTRLTVL.

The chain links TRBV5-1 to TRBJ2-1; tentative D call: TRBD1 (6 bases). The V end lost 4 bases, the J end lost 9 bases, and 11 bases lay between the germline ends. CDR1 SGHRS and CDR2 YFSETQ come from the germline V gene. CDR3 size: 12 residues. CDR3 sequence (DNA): TGCGCCAGCAGCGGGTCAGGGGTTGAGCAGTTCTTC. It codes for CASSGSGVEQFF.

CDR3 in DNA: TGTGCCAGCAGCCAAGGGCTTTTATTTTCGTGGTCTGGAAACACCATATATTTT. Translation gives CASSQGLLFSWSGNTIYF. The rearrangement links TRBV14 to TRBJ1-3; D not certain. CDR1 and CDR2 (germline): SGHDN, FVKESK. Trimming removed 1 base from V and 1 base from J, with 17 bases in between. The length of the CDR3 is 18 residues. Using reference TRBV14 and TRBJ1-3 for the parts outside the CDR3, the full variable domain is EAGVTQFPSHSVIEKGQTVTLRCDPISGHDNLYWYRRVMGKEIKFLLHFVKESKQDESGMPNNRFLAERTGGTYSTLKVQPAELEDSGVYFCASSQGLLFSWSGNTIYFGEGSWLTVV.